This paragraph covers one TCR beta chain sequence. Assay used: immunoSEQ multiplex PCR; TCRdb lists only in-frame clones, some missing. The sample records about 3,300 clones, under 70% being singletons. Enrolled prospectively were adult allogeneic hematopoietic cell transplant recipients whose graft-versus-host disease was steroid-refractory. The data belong to a study of tissue T cells after allogeneic stem cell transplantation. For the study at large: Pathologist H&E review favored samples with visible lymphocytes for sequencing among multiple samples.

V lost 2 bases to trimming and J lost 1 base, with 9 bases between them. There are 15 residues in the CDR3. Germline-derived CDR1 and CDR2 are KGHSH and LQKENI. The TCR sequence derives from a male patient older than 55 with steroid-refractory graft-versus-host disease after an allogeneic stem cell transplant. Part of the T cells may come from the graft donor. The genes are TRBV18 and TRBJ2-4; D is uncertain. Here the sequenced sample was jejunal tissue, taken at autopsy. In DNA, the CDR3 is TGTGCCAGCTCACCAGGATATTTGGCCAAAAACATTCAGTACTTC. Amino acids: CASSPGYLAKNIQYF.